Included here is one TCR beta chain sequence, with context. Its antigen remains unidentified. Base qualities were left out, and no much larger clone turns up one base away. The germline V gene gives CDR1 as SNHLY and CDR2 as FYNNEI. V is reduced by 6 bases and J by 4 bases, leaving a spacing of 10 bases between them. The CDR3 runs 13 residues from the cysteine to the phenylalanine. The CDR3 DNA has 39 bases and is translated from base 1. The method behind the library was the immunoSEQ multiplex PCR assay. Concerning the study's data processing: A statistical classification framework was built for diagnosing cytomegalovirus status from the catalog of TCR beta chain sequences. What TCRdb holds here is the immuneACCESS table cut down to in-frame rearrangements. Part of the clones is not present; checked against another copy, under half of the missing clones reflect an unresolved V gene, and the others are unexplained. V and J calls plus clone size are reproduced from that table; the DNA served to infer D and trimming. Here the sample has roughly 77,000 clones; 85% to 95% occur a single time. The top ten hold about 0.7% of the sample.

Donors formed part of the validation cohort, which comprised 120 subjects and was distinct from the first cohort of under 850 subjects. The sample comes from a study of cytomegalovirus exposure and HLA in healthy donors (dated by TCRdb to about 2017). For the study in its entirety: According to a later analysis, one platform produced both the approximately 110 validation repertoires and the 670 or so repertoires of the first cohort. The aim of the study was to test whether cataloging public T cell receptors could identify signatures of past pathogen exposure. Besides the first cohort of hundreds of subjects, a separate validation cohort made up of roughly 120 different subjects was used. High-throughput TCR immunosequencing, statistical association of individual TCRs with disease status, and machine learning were combined to predict cytomegalovirus infection status.

General findings and caveats noted by the study authors: The classifier was reported to diagnose cytomegalovirus status with high specificity and sensitivity in both the original and validation cohorts. Most TCR sequences were seen in very few donors, while some public TCRs were found in many individuals. According to the authors, the approach could potentially be generalized to other disease states and immunological phenotypes. A later analysis lacked HLA typing for the validation cohort, so it scored co-occurrence in that cohort across all 110 or so repertoires. A few of the identified cytomegalovirus-associated TCR beta chains were confirmed in vitro to be specific for cytomegalovirus antigens. Of the cluster scores, 85% to 95% were above 0 in a later analysis, which found that TCRs clustered in the first cohort also tended to co-occur in the roughly 130 validation repertoires. The study listed 150 to 200 TCR beta chains as associated with cytomegalovirus.

Sequencing used PBMCs. The receptor's source is a woman younger than 30 in good health and CMV-seronegative. The rearranged segments are TRBV2 and TRBJ1-5; the D region possibly corresponds to TRBD1 (6 bases align). The DNA is as follows: TGTGCCAGCAGAGACGACAGGAATCAGCCCCAGCATTTT. Translated, this gives CASRDDRNQPQHF.